The entry that follows covers one T cell receptor (beta chain) sequence. These data originate in a study of blood T cell repertoires in COVID-19. Study in general: Acute and convalescent COVID-19 specimens originated in the United States, Italy and Spain. T cells, B-cell-depleted T cells, or PBMCs supplied cDNA or gDNA.

Germline-derived CDR1 and CDR2 are LNHDA and SQIVND (reference sequence). The germline V and J ends were trimmed by 11 bases and 8 bases, with 16 bases remaining between them. The CDR3 loop spans 12 amino acids. Under the authors' procedure: Nucleated cell number was recorded as an estimate derived from reference gene primer amplification. Clones were read by immunoSEQ multiplex PCR, and TCRdb kept only the in-frame ones, dropping some. That table gives V, J and clone size, and the DNA gave D and trimming. The sample includes 90,000 to 120,000 clones, around 80% of them seen just once. The rearrangement joins TRBV19 to TRBJ2-1; possibly TRBD1 for D (6 bases). Material for sequencing was peripheral blood. The clonotype comes from a man between 70 and 80 years old with acute or convalescent COVID-19. The CDR3: CAVGAFGYEQFF. CDR3 coding DNA: TGTGCCGTGGGGGCTTTTGGCTATGAGCAGTTCTTC.